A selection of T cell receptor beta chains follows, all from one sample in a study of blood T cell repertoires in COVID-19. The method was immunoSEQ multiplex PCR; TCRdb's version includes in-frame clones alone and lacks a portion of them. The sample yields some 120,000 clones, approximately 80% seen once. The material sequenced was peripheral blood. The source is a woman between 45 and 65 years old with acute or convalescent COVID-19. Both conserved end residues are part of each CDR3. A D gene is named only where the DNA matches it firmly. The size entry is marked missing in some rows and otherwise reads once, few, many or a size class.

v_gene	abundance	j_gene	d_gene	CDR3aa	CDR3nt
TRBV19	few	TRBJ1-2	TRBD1	CASNHRGLGYTF	TGTGCCAGTAACCACAGGGGGCTTGGCTACACCTTC
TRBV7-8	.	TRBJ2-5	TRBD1	CASSSTRDRVGETQYF	TGTGCCAGCAGCTCTACCCGGGACAGGGTTGGCGAGACCCAGTACTTC
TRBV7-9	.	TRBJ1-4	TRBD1	CASSSDRGVGEKLFF	TGTGCCAGCAGTTCGGACAGGGGAGTTGGTGAAAAACTGTTTTTT
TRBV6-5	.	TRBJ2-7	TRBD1	CASSYGYRGSGEQYF	TGTGCCAGCAGTTATGGTTACAGGGGGTCTGGTGAGCAGTACTTC
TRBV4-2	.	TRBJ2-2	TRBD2	CASSQVTSGNTGELFF	TGTGCCAGCAGCCAAGTGACTAGCGGGAACACCGGGGAGCTGTTTTTT
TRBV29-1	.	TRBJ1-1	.	CSAERGGVNTEAFF	TGCAGCGCTGAGCGTGGGGGCGTCAACACTGAAGCTTTCTTT
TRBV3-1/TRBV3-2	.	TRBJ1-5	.	CASSQMEGQPQHF	TGTGCCAGCAGCCAAATGGAGGGACAGCCCCAGCATTTT
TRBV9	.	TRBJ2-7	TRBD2	CASSAGLAQIYEQYF	TGTGCCAGCAGCGCCGGACTAGCTCAGATCTACGAGCAGTACTTC
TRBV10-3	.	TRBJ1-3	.	CATEAYSGNTIYF	TGTGCCACCGAGGCCTACTCTGGAAACACCATATATTTT
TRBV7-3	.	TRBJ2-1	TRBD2	CASSPLAGGPWFSYNEQFF	TGTGCCAGCAGCCCCTTAGCGGGGGGGCCGTGGTTCTCCTACAATGAGCAGTTCTTC
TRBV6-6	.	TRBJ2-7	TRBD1	CASSSDRDRNEQYF	TGTGCCAGCAGCTCTGACAGGGACAGGAACGAGCAGTACTTC
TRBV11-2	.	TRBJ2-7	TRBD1	CASSLRGTDSYEQYF	TGTGCCAGCAGCTTAAGAGGGACAGACTCCTACGAGCAGTACTTC
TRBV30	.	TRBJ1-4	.	CAWSLKGGETEKLFF	TGTGCCTGGAGTTTGAAGGGAGGGGAAACTGAAAAACTGTTTTTT
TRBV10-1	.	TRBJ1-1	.	CASRPTESSQGFF	TGCGCCAGCCGCCCGACAGAGTCCTCACAGGGTTTCTTT
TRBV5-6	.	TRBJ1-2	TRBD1	CASGGSGTDDYGYTF	TGTGCCAGCGGTGGATCCGGGACAGACGACTATGGCTACACCTTC
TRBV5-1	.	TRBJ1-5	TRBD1	CASSPGQGNQPQHF	TGCGCCAGCAGCCCGGGACAGGGGAATCAGCCCCAGCATTTT
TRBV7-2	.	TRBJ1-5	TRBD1	CASGGQINQPQHF	TGTGCCAGCGGGGGACAGATAAATCAGCCCCAGCATTTT
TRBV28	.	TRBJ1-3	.	CASSSITGTGNTIYF	TGTGCCAGCAGTAGTATAACAGGGACGGGAAACACCATATATTTT
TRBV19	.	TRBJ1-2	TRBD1	CASNPGGDGYTF	TGTGCCAGTAATCCAGGGGGCGATGGCTACACCTTC
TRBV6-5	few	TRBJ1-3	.	CASSYSRGLGNTIYF	TGTGCCAGCAGTTACTCTAGGGGCCTGGGAAACACCATATATTTT
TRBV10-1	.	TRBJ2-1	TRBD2	CASSESMLAGASEQFF	TGCGCCAGCAGTGAGTCGATGCTAGCGGGAGCTAGTGAGCAGTTCTTC
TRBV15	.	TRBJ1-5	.	CATSRDGREDQPQHF	TGTGCCACCAGCAGAGATGGGAGGGAGGATCAGCCCCAGCATTTT
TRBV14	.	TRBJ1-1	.	CASSQVGSAEAFF	TGTGCCAGCAGCCAAGTCGGCAGCGCTGAAGCTTTCTTT
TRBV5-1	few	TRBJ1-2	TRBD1	CASSPWGEQGAGYTF	TGCGCCAGCAGCCCTTGGGGGGAACAGGGGGCTGGCTACACCTTC
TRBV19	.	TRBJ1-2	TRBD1	CASSAPGQGRHGYTF	TGTGCCAGTAGTGCTCCGGGACAGGGCCGACATGGCTACACCTTC
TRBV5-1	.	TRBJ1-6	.	CASSLSAESPLHF	TGCGCCAGCAGCTTGTCTGCGGAATCACCCCTCCACTTT
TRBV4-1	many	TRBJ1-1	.	CASSQTSRGGTEAFF	TGCGCCAGCAGCCAGACCTCGCGGGGGGGCACTGAAGCTTTCTTT
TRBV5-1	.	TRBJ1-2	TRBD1	CASSERTGGSYGYTF	TGCGCCAGCAGCGAAAGGACAGGGGGAAGCTATGGCTACACCTTC
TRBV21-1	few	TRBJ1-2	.	CASSPGSGQYGYTF	TGTGCCAGCAGTCCAGGGTCAGGGCAATATGGCTACACCTTC
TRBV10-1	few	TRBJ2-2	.	CASSPRGMDTGELFF	TGCGCCAGCAGTCCTCGGGGAATGGACACCGGGGAGCTGTTTTTT
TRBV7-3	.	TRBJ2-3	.	CASSLTEGTDTQYF	TGTGCCAGCAGCTTAACGGAGGGGACAGATACGCAGTATTTT
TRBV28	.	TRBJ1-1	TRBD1	CASRGQGWTTEAFF	TGTGCCAGCAGAGGACAGGGGTGGACCACTGAAGCTTTCTTT
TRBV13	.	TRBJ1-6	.	CASSLKAGQLNSPLHF	TGTGCCAGCAGCTTAAAAGCGGGCCAGTTGAATTCACCCCTCCACTTT
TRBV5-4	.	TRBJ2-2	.	CASSPTTGNTGELFF	TGTGCCAGCAGCCCGACGACAGGGAACACCGGGGAGCTGTTTTTT
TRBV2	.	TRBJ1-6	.	CASGQGLSSPLHF	TGTGCCAGCGGGCAGGGGTTGAGTTCACCCCTCCACTTT
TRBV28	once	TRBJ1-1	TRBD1	CASSLLGQTLRAFF	TGTGCCAGCAGTCTGCTGGGACAGACGCTGAGGGCTTTCTTT
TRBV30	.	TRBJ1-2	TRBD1	CAWSLPGQDEGGYGYTF	TGTGCCTGGAGCCTCCCGGGACAGGATGAAGGTGGCTATGGCTACACCTTC
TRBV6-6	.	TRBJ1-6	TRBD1	CASSRGQVDSPLHF	TGTGCCAGCAGTCGGGGACAGGTAGATTCACCCCTCCACTTT
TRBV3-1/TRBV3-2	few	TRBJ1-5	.	CASSPGTTPNSNQPQHF	TGTGCCAGCAGCCCCGGAACGACACCGAATAGCAATCAGCCCCAGCATTTT
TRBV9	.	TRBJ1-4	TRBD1	CASSGQGQGNEKLFF	TGTGCCAGCAGCGGACAGGGGCAAGGTAATGAAAAACTGTTTTTT
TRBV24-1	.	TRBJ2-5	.	CATSDAQGWETQYF	TGTGCCACCAGTGATGCACAGGGATGGGAGACCCAGTACTTC
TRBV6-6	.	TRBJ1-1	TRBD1	CASSKKTGDTEAFF	TGTGCCAGCAGTAAAAAGACAGGGGACACTGAAGCTTTCTTT
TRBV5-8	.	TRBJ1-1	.	CASSFLRVWTEAFF	TGTGCCAGCAGCTTCCTGAGGGTCTGGACTGAAGCTTTCTTT
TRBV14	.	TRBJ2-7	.	CASSHGRGWDEQYF	TGTGCCAGCAGCCACGGCAGGGGTTGGGACGAGCAGTACTTC
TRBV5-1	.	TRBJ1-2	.	CASSSNQGYYGYTF	TGCGCCAGCAGCTCAAATCAGGGGTACTATGGCTACACCTTC
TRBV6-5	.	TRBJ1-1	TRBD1	CASSETGGVGTEAFF	TGTGCCAGCAGCGAGACAGGGGGGGTTGGGACTGAAGCTTTCTTT
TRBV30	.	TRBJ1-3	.	CAWSGGAGNTIYF	TGTGCCTGGAGCGGGGGGGCTGGAAACACCATATATTTT
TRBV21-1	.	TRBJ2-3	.	CASSKFLVDTQYF	TGTGCCAGCAGCAAATTTCTCGTAGATACGCAGTATTTT
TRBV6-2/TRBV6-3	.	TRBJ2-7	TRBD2	CASSSGGAGAYEQYF	TGTGCCAGCAGTTCCGGGGGGGCTGGAGCCTACGAGCAGTACTTC
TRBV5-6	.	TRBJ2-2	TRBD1	CASTLSGTVNTGELFF	TGTGCCAGCACTCTATCCGGGACAGTGAACACCGGGGAGCTGTTTTTT
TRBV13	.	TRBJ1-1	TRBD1	CASSGRDRVNTEAFF	TGTGCCAGCAGCGGCCGGGACAGGGTGAACACTGAAGCTTTCTTT
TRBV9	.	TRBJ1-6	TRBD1	CASSVEQGASSPLHF	TGTGCCAGCAGCGTAGAACAGGGGGCGTCTTCACCCCTCCACTTT
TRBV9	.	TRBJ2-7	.	CASSVVGSSYEQYF	TGTGCCAGCAGCGTAGTTGGCAGCTCCTACGAGCAGTACTTC